This T cell receptor (beta chain) was captured in a study of OX40 agonist ivuxolimab in advanced cancers. Study in general: Patients assigned to dose escalation were diagnosed with hepatocellular carcinoma, melanoma, renal cell or head and neck cancer.

As regards this clone: The antigen is not known.

Study conclusions and caveats: Low normalized T-cell clonal expansion also characterized some of the nonresponders. Near-lowest levels of clonal expansion characterized partial responders at 0.1-3.0 mg/kg.

Clones were sequenced by immunoSEQ multiplex PCR, and TCRdb holds only the in-frame ones, with some missing. Of more than 65,000 clones listed, 88% are singletons. The CDR3 is 16 amino acids. V gave up 5 bases and J gave up 0 bases, with 16 bases separating them. Germline values: CDR1 KGHSH, CDR2 LQKENI. The clonotype originates from an adult with an advanced solid tumor such as melanoma, head and neck, liver or kidney cancer. The chain joins TRBV18 to TRBJ1-2, with D possibly TRBD1 on 5 matching bases. The input for sequencing was CD4+ or CD8+ T cells sorted from blood, taken in a trial of the OX40 agonist ivuxolimab. The CDR3 is CASSRDLGLSNYGYTF. CDR3 coding DNA: TGTGCCAGCTCAAGGGACTTGGGGCTTTCTAACTATGGCTACACCTTC.